The rows below give T cell receptor beta chains drawn from one sample of a study of blood T cell repertoires in COVID-19. The protocol was immunoSEQ multiplex PCR, while the TCRdb copy is restricted to in-frame clones and leaves out a portion. The table lists approximately 150,000 clones, 65% to 90% of them singletons. Input material: peripheral blood. All receptors come from a man in his 70s with acute or convalescent COVID-19. Both conserved end residues are part of each CDR3. The D gene is left open where the match is weak. Clone sizes are given selectively: once, few, many, or a class where the clone is expanded.

length	V	size	J	D	DNA	CDR3
18	TRBV28	-	TRBJ2-2	-	TGTGCCAGCAGTTTAGAAGGGCTTGGGAGGTCGAACACCGGGGAGCTGTTTTTT	CASSLEGLGRSNTGELFF
17	TRBV4-2	-	TRBJ2-1	TRBD2	TGTGCCAGCAGCCAGGCCGGGACTAGCGGATACTACAATGAGCAGTTCTTC	CASSQAGTSGYYNEQFF
14	TRBV7-9	-	TRBJ1-1	-	TGTGCCAGCAGCCACCGACAGGCGAACACTGAAGCTTTCTTT	CASSHRQANTEAFF
16	TRBV27	-	TRBJ2-1	TRBD2	TGTGCCAGCAGAGTTCCGGGACTAGCGGGAGTCAATGAGCAGTTCTTC	CASRVPGLAGVNEQFF
15	TRBV4-3	-	TRBJ2-3	-	TGCGCCAGCAGCCAAGATACAGGGCTCACAGATACGCAGTATTTT	CASSQDTGLTDTQYF
15	TRBV15	-	TRBJ2-7	-	TGTGCCACCAGCAGAGCCAGCGTCGCGCCGTACGAGCAGTACTTC	CATSRASVAPYEQYF
13	TRBV14	-	TRBJ1-2	-	TGTGCCAGCAGCCAAGATTACAGATATGGCTACACCTTC	CASSQDYRYGYTF
14	TRBV24-1	-	TRBJ1-5	-	TGTGCCACCAGTGTTGGAGGGGAAATTCAGCCCCAGCATTTT	CATSVGGEIQPQHF
13	TRBV29-1	-	TRBJ2-3	TRBD1	TGCAGCGTCAACACAGGGGGCGTAGATACGCAGTATTTT	CSVNTGGVDTQYF
15	TRBV6-6	-	TRBJ2-7	TRBD2	TGTGCCAGCAGTCCGACTAGCGGGGCCCTCTACGAGCAGTACTTC	CASSPTSGALYEQYF
16	TRBV5-4	-	TRBJ1-6	TRBD1	TGTGCCAGCAGCCTGGAACGGGACAGCCTCAATTCACCCCTCCACTTT	CASSLERDSLNSPLHF
15	TRBV7-9	-	TRBJ2-3	-	TGTGCCAGCAGCTTAGAAGGGACTAGCACAGATACGCAGTATTTT	CASSLEGTSTDTQYF
12	TRBV6-5	-	TRBJ2-7	TRBD1	TGTGCCAGCAGTCCGACAGGGAACGAGCAGTACTTC	CASSPTGNEQYF
16	TRBV3-1/TRBV3-2	-	TRBJ2-7	-	TGTGCCAGCAGCCAAGATATCAGGGGCCAAAGGGGGGAGCAGTACTTC	CASSQDIRGQRGEQYF
15	TRBV9	once	TRBJ2-7	-	TGTGCCAGCAGCGTAGGTTGGGGGCCCCCCTACGAGCAGTACTTC	CASSVGWGPPYEQYF
15	TRBV5-1	-	TRBJ1-3	-	TGCGCCAGCAGCGTCGCGGGGTCGCCTGGAAACACCATATATTTT	CASSVAGSPGNTIYF
11	TRBV28	once	TRBJ2-7	-	TGTGTCACACGGGCCGGGGTCGAGCAGTACTTC	CVTRAGVEQYF
13	TRBV12-3/TRBV12-4	-	TRBJ1-1	-	TGTGCCAGCAGTTTGAGGGGAGGTACTGAAGCTTTCTTT	CASSLRGGTEAFF
16	TRBV20-1	-	TRBJ2-2	TRBD1	TGCAGTGCTAGTAAGGTCGGGACAGCGAACACCGGGGAGCTGTTTTTT	CSASKVGTANTGELFF
15	TRBV6-5	-	TRBJ1-2	TRBD1	TGTGCCAGCAGTTTTAGGACAGGGAGTAGCTATGGCTACACCTTC	CASSFRTGSSYGYTF
15	TRBV7-6	-	TRBJ2-5	-	TGTGCCAGCAGCCCTGTCGGGAGAGCCCAAGAGACCCAGTACTTC	CASSPVGRAQETQYF
15	TRBV9	-	TRBJ2-1	-	TGTGCCAGCAGCGTCGCTAGCCGCCCCTACAATGAGCAGTTCTTC	CASSVASRPYNEQFF
14	TRBV7-2	once	TRBJ2-5	TRBD1	TGTGCCAGCAGCCACAGGGGGCAACAAGAGACCCAGTACTTC	CASSHRGQQETQYF
12	TRBV28	few	TRBJ1-2	-	TGTGCCAGCAGTTTACGGGGGGAAGGCTACACCTTC	CASSLRGEGYTF
14	TRBV7-3	-	TRBJ2-1	-	TGTGCCAGCAGCCCAGGGGTAGGTTACAATGAGCAGTTCTTC	CASSPGVGYNEQFF
17	TRBV6-1	-	TRBJ2-4	TRBD1	TGTGCCAGCAGTGAAGCGCAAGGGGGCCCAGCCAAAAACATTCAGTACTTC	CASSEAQGGPAKNIQYF
14	TRBV11-2	few	TRBJ2-3	TRBD2	TGTGCCAGCATGTCTAGCGGGAGACCAGATACGCAGTATTTT	CASMSSGRPDTQYF
20	TRBV14	-	TRBJ2-5	TRBD2	TGTGCCAGCAGCCATCGGGACAGGGCACGACTAGCGGGAGGGCTAGAGACCCAGTACTTC	CASSHRDRARLAGGLETQYF
13	TRBV4-2	-	TRBJ2-5	-	TGTGCCAGCAGCCCCGGGGGACAAGAGACCCAGTACTTC	CASSPGGQETQYF
10	TRBV20-1	-	TRBJ2-3	-	TGCAGTGCTAGACTCGATACGCAGTATTTT	CSARLDTQYF
14	TRBV6-2/TRBV6-3	-	TRBJ2-3	-	TGTGCCAGCAGTTACTCGGCGGGGCTGGATACGCAGTATTTT	CASSYSAGLDTQYF
15	TRBV5-5	-	TRBJ1-5	TRBD1	TGTGCCAGCAGCCTGACAGGGGGCCTGGATCAGCCCCAGCATTTT	CASSLTGGLDQPQHF
16	TRBV15	-	TRBJ2-1	TRBD1	TGTGCCACCAGCAGAGATCTAGGACAGGGAATCGGTGAGCAGTTCTTC	CATSRDLGQGIGEQFF
14	TRBV11-2	-	TRBJ2-3	-	TGTGCCAGCAGCTTACAGGGCACCACCGATACGCAGTATTTT	CASSLQGTTDTQYF
16	TRBV19	-	TRBJ2-3	TRBD2	TGTGCCAGTAGTAAACGACTAGCGGGAGATGCAGATACGCAGTATTTT	CASSKRLAGDADTQYF
15	TRBV6-2/TRBV6-3	-	TRBJ2-7	-	TGTGCCAGCAGTACCCGGGGTAGCGTTACCTACGAGCAGTACTTC	CASSTRGSVTYEQYF
19	TRBV11-2	-	TRBJ2-2	-	TGTGCCAGCAGCTTAGCCCTTAGGGGTCAGGTCCTTGGCACCGGGGAGCTGTTTTTT	CASSLALRGQVLGTGELFF
16	TRBV28	many	TRBJ2-7	-	TGTGCCAGCAGTTTAAGGGGGGGGGTGCGTCAACACGAGCAGTACTTC	CASSLRGGVRQHEQYF
15	TRBV28	-	TRBJ1-1	-	TGTGCCAGCAGTTTATCGCGGGTTCCAAACACTGAAGCTTTCTTT	CASSLSRVPNTEAFF
15	TRBV10-3	once	TRBJ2-3	-	TGTGCCATCAGTGAGATCAGAGGCGGGACAGATACGCAGTATTTT	CAISEIRGGTDTQYF
18	TRBV24-1	-	TRBJ2-1	TRBD2	TGTGCCACCAGTGATCCCGGACTAGCGGGAGCTCATTACAATGAGCAGTTCTTC	CATSDPGLAGAHYNEQFF
16	TRBV7-8	once	TRBJ2-1	TRBD2	TGTGCCAGCAGCCCCCGACTAGCGGGGGGGTACAATGAGCAGTTCTTC	CASSPRLAGGYNEQFF
11	TRBV12-3/TRBV12-4	few	TRBJ1-1	-	TGTGCCAGCAGCCGGCAGGCTGAAGCTTTCTTT	CASSRQAEAFF
14	TRBV6-5	-	TRBJ1-5	-	TGTGCCAGCAGTTACTCGCCAGAATATCAGCCCCAGCATTTT	CASSYSPEYQPQHF
11	TRBV7-3	-	TRBJ1-2	TRBD1	TGTGCCTCCGGGACAGAATATGGCTACACCTTC	CASGTEYGYTF
16	TRBV28	-	TRBJ1-5	-	TGTGCCAGCAGTGAACTCCAGGGGATGGGCAATCAGCCCCAGCATTTT	CASSELQGMGNQPQHF
15	TRBV19	-	TRBJ2-1	TRBD1	TGTGCCAGTAGTATCAGGGGACAGGAAACCAATGAGCAGTTCTTC	CASSIRGQETNEQFF
14	TRBV5-1	once	TRBJ2-7	-	TGCGCCAGCAGCGGCGACACAGGACCCTACGAGCAGTACTTC	CASSGDTGPYEQYF
16	TRBV7-9	-	TRBJ2-3	-	TGTGCCAGCAGCTTACCCGGACTGATTAGCACAGATACGCAGTATTTT	CASSLPGLISTDTQYF